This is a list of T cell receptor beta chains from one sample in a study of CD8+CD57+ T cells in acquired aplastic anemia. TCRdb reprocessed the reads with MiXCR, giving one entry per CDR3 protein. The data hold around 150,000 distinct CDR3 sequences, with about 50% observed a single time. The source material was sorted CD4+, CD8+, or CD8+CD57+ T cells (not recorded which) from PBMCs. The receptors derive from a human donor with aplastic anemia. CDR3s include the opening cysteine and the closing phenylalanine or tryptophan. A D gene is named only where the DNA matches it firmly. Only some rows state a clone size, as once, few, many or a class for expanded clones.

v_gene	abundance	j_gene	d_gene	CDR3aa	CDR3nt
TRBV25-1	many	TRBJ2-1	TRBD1	CASRAGTGSYNEQFF	TGTGCCAGCAGAGCCGGGACAGGGTCCTACAATGAGCAGTTCTTC
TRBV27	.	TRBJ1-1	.	CASSLTYGGWDTEAFF	TGTGCCAGCAGTTTAACTTATGGGGGTTGGGACACTGAAGCTTTCTTT
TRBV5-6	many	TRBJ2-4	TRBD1	CASSPTGPVDIQYF	TGTGCCAGCAGCCCGACAGGGCCTGTCGACATTCAGTACTTC
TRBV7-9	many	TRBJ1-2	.	CASSFSTPVGYGYTF	TGTGCCAGCAGCTTTTCGACCCCCGTGGGCTATGGCTACACCTTC
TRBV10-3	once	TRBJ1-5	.	CAISGAGGNQPQHF	TGTGCCATCAGTGGAGCAGGGGGCAATCAGCCCCAGCATTTT
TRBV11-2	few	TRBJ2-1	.	CASSLVYGVDNEQFF	TGTGCCAGCAGCTTAGTATACGGGGTCGACAATGAGCAGTTCTTC
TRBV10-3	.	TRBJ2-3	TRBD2	CAITYGGGTDTQYF	TGTGCCATCACCTACGGGGGGGGCACAGATACGCAGTATTTT
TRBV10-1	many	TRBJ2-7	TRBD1	CASSTGTGAYEQYF	TGCGCCAGCAGTACCGGGACAGGGGCCTACGAGCAGTACTTC
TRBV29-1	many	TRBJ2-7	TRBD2	CSVWEGLNEQYF	TGCAGCGTGTGGGAGGGACTGAACGAGCAGTACTTC
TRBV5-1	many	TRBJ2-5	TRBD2	CASSWTSEETQYF	TGCGCCAGCAGCTGGACTAGCGAAGAGACCCAGTACTTC
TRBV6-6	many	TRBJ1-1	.	CASSSGAGSTEAFF	TGTGCCAGCAGTTCAGGGGCCGGGAGCACTGAAGCTTTCTTT
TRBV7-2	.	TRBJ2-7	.	CASSLGFGDYEQYF	TGTGCCAGCAGCTTAGGCTTCGGGGACTACGAGCAGTACTTC
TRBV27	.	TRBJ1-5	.	CASSLAAYINQPQHF	TGTGCCAGCAGTTTGGCCGCATATATCAATCAGCCCCAGCATTTT
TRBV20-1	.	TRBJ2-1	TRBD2	CSARDSSGSSYNEQFF	TGCAGTGCTAGAGATTCAAGCGGGAGCTCCTACAATGAGCAGTTCTTC
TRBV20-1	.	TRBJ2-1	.	CSARGNEDNEQFF	TGCAGTGCTAGAGGGAATGAAGACAATGAGCAGTTCTTC
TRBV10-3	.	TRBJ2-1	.	CAISESGDEQFF	TGTGCCATCAGTGAGTCGGGCGATGAGCAGTTCTTC
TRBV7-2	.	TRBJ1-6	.	CASSPRQNSPLHF	TGTGCCAGCAGCCCGCGACAGAATTCACCCCTCCACTTT
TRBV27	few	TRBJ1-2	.	CASSWGPQYGYTF	TGTGCCAGCAGTTGGGGCCCTCAGTATGGCTACACCTTC
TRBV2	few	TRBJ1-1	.	CASSNRENTEAFF	TGTGCCAGCAGTAACAGGGAGAACACTGAAGCTTTCTTT
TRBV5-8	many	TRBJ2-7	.	CASSLAGWEQYF	TGTGCCAGCAGCTTGGCCGGTTGGGAGCAGTACTTC
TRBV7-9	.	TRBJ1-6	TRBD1	CASSPTMTGVDLHF	TGTGCCAGCAGTCCAACAATGACAGGGGTAGACCTCCACTTT
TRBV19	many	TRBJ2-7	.	CASSIAEGAGIYEQYF	TGTGCCAGTAGTATAGCCGAAGGGGCTGGGATTTACGAGCAGTACTTC
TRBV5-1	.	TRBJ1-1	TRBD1	CASYWGGQAESEAFF	TGCGCCAGTTACTGGGGGGGACAGGCGGAGTCTGAAGCTTTCTTT
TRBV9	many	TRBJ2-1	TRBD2	CASSSSGGTIYNEQFF	TGTGCCAGCAGCTCCTCGGGGGGGACCATTTACAATGAGCAGTTCTTC
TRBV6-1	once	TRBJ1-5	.	CASSPGDNQPQHF	TGTGCCAGCAGCCCAGGGGACAATCAGCCCCAGCATTTT
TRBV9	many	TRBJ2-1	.	CASSVTGSYNEQFF	TGTGCCAGCAGCGTAACAGGGAGCTACAATGAGCAGTTCTTC
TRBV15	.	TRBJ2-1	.	CATSLQGGSNEQFF	TGTGCCACCAGCTTACAGGGGGGGAGCAATGAGCAGTTCTTC
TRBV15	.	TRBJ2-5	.	CATSRDQGTTETQYF	TGTGCCACCAGCAGAGATCAGGGGACAACCGAGACCCAGTACTTC
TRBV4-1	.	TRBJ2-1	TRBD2	CASSPQSGRGPYNEQFF	TGCGCCAGCAGCCCCCAGAGCGGGAGGGGTCCCTACAATGAGCAGTTCTTC
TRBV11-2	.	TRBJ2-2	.	CASSTPGTQNTGEPFF	TGTGCCAGCAGCACCCCAGGGACTCAGAACACCGGGGAGCCGTTTTTT
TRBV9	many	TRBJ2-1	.	CASSHRDNEQFF	TGTGCCAGCAGCCACAGGGACAATGAGCAGTTCTTC
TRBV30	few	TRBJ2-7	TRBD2	CAWNLAGGIYEQYF	TGTGCCTGGAACCTAGCGGGAGGGATCTACGAGCAGTACTTC
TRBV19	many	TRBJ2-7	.	CASSWDTSYEQYF	TGTGCCAGTAGTTGGGACACCTCCTACGAGCAGTACTTC
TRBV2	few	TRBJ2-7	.	CASSWAGGYEQYF	TGTGCCAGCAGTTGGGCAGGGGGGTACGAGCAGTACTTC
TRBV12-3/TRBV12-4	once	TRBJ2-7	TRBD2	CASSSSGGNEQYF	TGTGCCAGCAGTAGTAGCGGGGGGAACGAGCAGTACTTC
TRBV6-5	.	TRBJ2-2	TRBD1	CASSYGQGGTTGELFF	TGTGCCAGCAGTTACGGACAGGGTGGAACCACCGGGGAGCTGTTTTTT
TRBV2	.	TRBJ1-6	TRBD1	CASSEGQGYGSPLHF	TGTGCCAGCAGCGAGGGACAGGGGTACGGTTCACCCCTCCACTTT
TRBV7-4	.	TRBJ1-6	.	CASSLSLGANSPLHF	TGTGCCAGCAGCTTATCGCTAGGAGCAAATTCACCCCTCCACTTT
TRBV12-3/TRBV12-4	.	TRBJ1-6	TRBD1	CASSPDRVSHSPLHF	TGTGCCAGCAGCCCGGACAGGGTTAGTCATTCACCCCTCCACTTT
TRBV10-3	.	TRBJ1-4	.	CAICESPGHGDEKLFF	TGTGCCATCTGTGAGTCGCCGGGTCACGGGGATGAGAAACTGTTTTTT
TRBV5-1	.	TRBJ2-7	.	CASSPGPDAYEQYF	TGCGCCAGCAGCCCCGGCCCTGACGCTTACGAGCAGTACTTC
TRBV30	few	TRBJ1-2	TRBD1	CAWSVLDRVRGYTF	TGTGCCTGGAGTGTTCTCGACAGGGTCAGAGGCTACACCTTC
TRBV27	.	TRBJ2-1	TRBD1	CASSWDRGNNEQFF	TGTGCCAGCAGCTGGGACAGGGGGAACAATGAGCAGTTCTTC
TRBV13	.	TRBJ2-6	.	CASSPLPGRFPPGANVLTF	TGTGCCAGCAGCCCCCTACCCGGACGGTTTCCCCCTGGGGCCAACGTCCTGACTTTC
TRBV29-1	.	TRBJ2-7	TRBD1	CSVVPGDRAYEQYF	TGCAGCGTTGTCCCGGGGGACAGGGCCTACGAGCAGTACTTC
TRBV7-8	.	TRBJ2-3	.	CVSSFNTDTQYF	TGTGTCAGCAGCTTTAATACAGATACGCAGTATTTT